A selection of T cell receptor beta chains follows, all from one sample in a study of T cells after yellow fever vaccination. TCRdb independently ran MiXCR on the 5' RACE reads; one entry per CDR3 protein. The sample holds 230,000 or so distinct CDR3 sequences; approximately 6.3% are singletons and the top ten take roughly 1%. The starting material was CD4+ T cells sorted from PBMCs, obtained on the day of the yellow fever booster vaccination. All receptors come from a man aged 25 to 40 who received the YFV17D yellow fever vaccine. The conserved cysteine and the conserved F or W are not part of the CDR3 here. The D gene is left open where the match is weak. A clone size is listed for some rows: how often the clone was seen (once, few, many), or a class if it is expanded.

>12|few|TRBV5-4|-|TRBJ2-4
ASSLEGAPAIQY
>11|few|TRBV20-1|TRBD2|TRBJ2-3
SASSGSTDTQY
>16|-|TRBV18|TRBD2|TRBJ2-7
ASSPQAGTSSGSYEQY
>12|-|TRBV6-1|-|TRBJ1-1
ASSVKGSGTEAF
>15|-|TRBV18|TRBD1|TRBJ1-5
ASSLQITTGNYQPQH
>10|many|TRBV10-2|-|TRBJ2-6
ASSAGANVLT
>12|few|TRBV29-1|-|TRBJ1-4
SVWIGVPNEKLF
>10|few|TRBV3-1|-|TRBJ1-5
ASSQPGQPQH
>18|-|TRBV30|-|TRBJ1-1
AWSATPFSRRRKGNTEAF
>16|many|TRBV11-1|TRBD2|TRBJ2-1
ASSPTSGSIRSYNEQF
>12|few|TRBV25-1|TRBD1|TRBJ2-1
ARHLQNRGNEQF
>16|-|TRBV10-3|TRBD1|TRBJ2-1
AISELRGRQGSYNEQF
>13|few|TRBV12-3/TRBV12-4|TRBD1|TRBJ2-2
ASQIGQGDTGELF
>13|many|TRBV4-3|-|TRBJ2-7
ASSQDGVQGSEQY
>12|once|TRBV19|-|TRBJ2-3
ASSIVHATDTQY
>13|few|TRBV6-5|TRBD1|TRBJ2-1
ASSSRQGGYNEQF
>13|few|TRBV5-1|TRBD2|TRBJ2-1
ASSWTAGVVNEQF
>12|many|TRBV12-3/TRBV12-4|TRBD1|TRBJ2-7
ASSDRAHSYEQY
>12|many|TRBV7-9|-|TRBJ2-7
ASSLEGSLYEQY
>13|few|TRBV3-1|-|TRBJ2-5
ASSQELLYGETQY
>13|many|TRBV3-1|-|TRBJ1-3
ASSHKGTTGNTIY
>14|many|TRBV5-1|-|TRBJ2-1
ASSLAPGLLGNEQF